A selection of T cell receptor beta chains follows, all from one sample in a study of lymphopenia after photon versus proton radiotherapy. Method: immunoSEQ multiplex PCR; TCRdb's copy keeps in-frame clones and lacks some. The sample consists of some 64,000 clones, 87% of them appearing once. The specimen comprised peripheral blood, sampled from a patient treated with proton-based radiotherapy. These receptors came from an elderly man with esophageal cancer. Both conserved end residues are part of each CDR3. The D gene is left open where the match is weak. Clone size is stated in some rows and not others, as once, few, many or a class when expanded.

v_gene	d_gene	j_gene	abundance	CDR3nt	CDR3aa
TRBV5-6	.	TRBJ2-2	.	TGTGCCAGCAGCGTAGACTTGGCCGGGGAGCTGTTTTTT	CASSVDLAGELFF
TRBV19	.	TRBJ1-2	.	TGTGCCAGTAGTATAGATGGGGGACTCGGCTACACCTTC	CASSIDGGLGYTF
TRBV9	TRBD1	TRBJ2-5	.	TGTGCCAGCAGCCTATTAGGGGGACAGGGGGAGACCCAGTACTTC	CASSLLGGQGETQYF
TRBV9	.	TRBJ1-1	once	TGTGCCAGCAGCTCCTTAGTCCCTTCTAAGGGCGCTTTCTTT	CASSSLVPSKGAFF
TRBV5-1	TRBD1	TRBJ1-2	once	TGCGCCAGCAGTTTGAGAATAGTACAGGGGATTAGGTATGGCTACACCTTC	CASSLRIVQGIRYGYTF
TRBV19	TRBD2	TRBJ2-1	.	TGTGCCAGTACCAGGGTCGGGACTAGCGGGAACAATGAGCAGTTCTTC	CASTRVGTSGNNEQFF
TRBV27	.	TRBJ1-1	.	TGTGCCAGCAGTTTCATTCCGGGGGACACTGAAGCTTTCTTT	CASSFIPGDTEAFF
TRBV7-2	.	TRBJ2-7	.	TGTGCCAGCAGCATCCGGGCCACGCACGAGCAGTACTTC	CASSIRATHEQYF
TRBV6-5	TRBD2	TRBJ2-7	.	TGTGCCAGCAGTTACCGGCTAGCGGGGCACTACGAGCAGTACTTC	CASSYRLAGHYEQYF
TRBV20-1	.	TRBJ2-3	.	TGCAGTGCTAGGGGCGTAGATACGCAGTATTTT	CSARGVDTQYF
TRBV10-3	.	TRBJ1-5	.	TGTGCCAGCATTGACGGGGCGGGTAGCAATCAGCCCCAGCATTTT	CASIDGAGSNQPQHF
TRBV14	.	TRBJ2-7	.	TGTGCCAGCAGCCGACCGGGGGACGGACGTCTGAACGAGCAGTACTTC	CASSRPGDGRLNEQYF
TRBV28	.	TRBJ1-3	.	TGTGCCAGCAGTCCCGGGGGTCTCGGAAACACCATATATTTT	CASSPGGLGNTIYF
TRBV21-1	.	TRBJ2-1	once	TGTGCCAGCAGCAGTGTGGACAGGGGACTTAACAATGAGCAGTTCTTC	CASSSVDRGLNNEQFF
TRBV15	.	TRBJ2-1	.	TGTGCCACCAGCAGTGGTGATAATTGGAATGAGCAGTTCTTC	CATSSGDNWNEQFF
TRBV6-6	.	TRBJ2-1	.	TGTGCCAGCAGCCACCCTTTGAATGAGCAGTTCTTC	CASSHPLNEQFF
TRBV9	.	TRBJ1-6	.	TGTGCCAGCAAACGGAACTCGGACAGCCATAATTCACCCCTCCACTTT	CASKRNSDSHNSPLHF
TRBV7-9	TRBD2	TRBJ2-1	.	TGTGCCAGCAGCTTAGTAGGGACTAGCGCGGGCAATGAGCAGTTCTTC	CASSLVGTSAGNEQFF
TRBV5-4	TRBD1	TRBJ1-3	once	TGTGCCAGCAGCTTCGGACAGGGAGGAAACACCATATATTTT	CASSFGQGGNTIYF
TRBV5-1	TRBD1	TRBJ1-3	few	TGCGCCAGCAGCTTGGGGCAGGGGGGAGGAAACACCATATATTTT	CASSLGQGGGNTIYF
TRBV7-2	.	TRBJ2-5	few	TGTGCCAGCAGCTTAAGTCTAGGAGAGACCCAGTACTTC	CASSLSLGETQYF
TRBV30	TRBD2	TRBJ2-3	.	TGTGCCTGGACGCCCTTTGCTAGCGGCAGCACAGATACGCAGTATTTT	CAWTPFASGSTDTQYF
TRBV30	.	TRBJ1-2	once	TGTGCCTGGACACGGCAGGGAGAGAACTATGGCTACACCTTC	CAWTRQGENYGYTF
TRBV6-5	TRBD1	TRBJ1-4	.	TGTGCCAGCAGAATCGACAGGGGGAATGAAAAACTGTTTTTT	CASRIDRGNEKLFF
TRBV5-4	.	TRBJ1-1	.	TGTGCCAGCAGCACGGACAGAATGAACACTGAAGCTTTCTTT	CASSTDRMNTEAFF
TRBV4-3	.	TRBJ1-2	.	TGCGCCAGCAGCCAAGGACTGTCGTTTCCCGGGACACTGGAAGGCTATGGCTACACCTTC	CASSQGLSFPGTLEGYGYTF
TRBV19	TRBD1	TRBJ2-7	.	TGTGCCAGTAGGGATGCCGGGACAGGGCCCTACGAGCAGTACTTC	CASRDAGTGPYEQYF
TRBV10-3	.	TRBJ2-3	.	TGTGCCATCAGTGAGTCCTTAGCTGTTAGCACAGATACGCAGTATTTT	CAISESLAVSTDTQYF
TRBV4-2	TRBD2	TRBJ2-7	.	TGTGCCAGCAGCCAAGCCCGGACTAGCGGGGTAAGCTCCTACGAGCAGTACTTC	CASSQARTSGVSSYEQYF
TRBV11-2	.	TRBJ2-7	.	TGTGCCAGCAGCTTCGACGGGCCCGAGCAGTACTTC	CASSFDGPEQYF
TRBV5-1	.	TRBJ1-4	.	TGCGCCAGCAGCTTAGCGGGGACGGCTAATGAAAAACTGTTTTTT	CASSLAGTANEKLFF
TRBV14	.	TRBJ2-3	.	TGTGCCAGCAGCCAATGGAACACAGACATGGATACGCAGTATTTT	CASSQWNTDMDTQYF
TRBV7-9	.	TRBJ1-1	.	TGTGCCAGCAGCTTAAATCCTTCTAACACTGAAGCTTTCTTT	CASSLNPSNTEAFF
TRBV7-2	.	TRBJ1-4	.	TGTGCCAGCAGCGAAACAGCAGCTAATGAAAAACTGTTTTTT	CASSETAANEKLFF
TRBV7-9	TRBD1	TRBJ2-2	.	TGTGCCAGCAGCTTACTACAGGGGATCCCCGGGGAGCTGTTTTTT	CASSLLQGIPGELFF
TRBV30	.	TRBJ1-6	.	TGTGCCTGGAGTGTCCGGGCCCTCCTCAATTCACCCCTCCACTTT	CAWSVRALLNSPLHF
TRBV5-1	.	TRBJ2-6	.	TGCGCCAGCAGCTTGGAGGGCCCACCTTACTCTGGGGCCAACGTCCTGACTTTC	CASSLEGPPYSGANVLTF
TRBV5-1	.	TRBJ2-1	.	TGCGCCAGCAGCTTGGAGGTTCGACAGTACAATGAGCAGTTCTTC	CASSLEVRQYNEQFF
TRBV19	TRBD1	TRBJ1-5	.	TGTGCCAGTAGGAAGAGACTGGGACAGGGGGACAATCAGCCCCAGCATTTT	CASRKRLGQGDNQPQHF
TRBV19	.	TRBJ2-7	few	TGTGCCAGTAGTATAGATGTGGGGCGACCCTACGAGCAGTACTTC	CASSIDVGRPYEQYF
TRBV4-1	.	TRBJ1-2	.	TGCGCCAGCAGCCAGGTAAACAGGGACTATGGCTACACCTTC	CASSQVNRDYGYTF
TRBV9	TRBD2	TRBJ2-7	once	TGTGCCAGCAGCGTAGGAAGTGGGCTAGCGGGGGTCTACGAGCAGTACTTC	CASSVGSGLAGVYEQYF
TRBV7-2	.	TRBJ2-1	.	TGTGCCAGCAGACTGTCCAATGAGCAGTTCTTC	CASRLSNEQFF
TRBV5-6	.	TRBJ2-7	.	TGTGCCAGCAGCTTGAGCTCGAGCTACGAGCAGTACTTC	CASSLSSSYEQYF
TRBV14	TRBD1	TRBJ2-5	.	TGTGCCAGCAGCCAAGTGAAGGGGGCGTTTCAAGAGACCCAGTACTTC	CASSQVKGAFQETQYF
TRBV9	.	TRBJ2-7	.	TGTGCCAGCAGCGTAGTTGGGGATCCCCACGAGCAGTACTTC	CASSVVGDPHEQYF
TRBV5-6	TRBD2	TRBJ2-1	.	TGTGCCAGCAGCGGTGGGATACTAGCGGGGTCAAATGAGCAGTTCTTC	CASSGGILAGSNEQFF
TRBV9	.	TRBJ2-2	.	TGTGCCAGCAGCGTAGGAACGACCACCGGGGAGCTGTTTTTT	CASSVGTTTGELFF
TRBV5-1	.	TRBJ1-3	.	TGCGCCAGCAGCTCATCGAGGCAGGGAAACACCATATATTTT	CASSSSRQGNTIYF
TRBV27	.	TRBJ2-2	.	TGTGCCAGCAGTTTTTCGACAGGAAACACCGGGGAGCTGTTTTTT	CASSFSTGNTGELFF
TRBV9	TRBD2	TRBJ2-1	.	TGTGCCAGCAGCGACGGCGGGAGAGAGTACAATGAGCAGTTCTTC	CASSDGGREYNEQFF
TRBV19	TRBD1	TRBJ1-1	.	TGTGCCAGTAAAACCGGGGGCAGGGGGAAATCCACTGAAGCTTTCTTT	CASKTGGRGKSTEAFF
TRBV2	TRBD1	TRBJ2-7	.	TGTGCCAGCGGACAGGGAAATGGGCTCGAGCAGTACTTC	CASGQGNGLEQYF